A selection of T cell receptor beta chains follows, all from one sample in a study of shared clonotypes between healthy human individuals. Here immunoSEQ multiplex PCR was the method, and the copy in TCRdb shows in-frame clones only, minus some. The table shows around 510,000 clones, with about 96% occurring only once. Specimen: naive CD4+ T cells sorted from blood. The receptor set was obtained from a woman aged 25 to 39 in good health. The CDR3 runs from the conserved cysteine through the conserved F or W. Fields, in order: J gene, V gene, D gene, clone size, CDR3 DNA, CDR3 protein. A D gene is named only where the DNA matches it firmly. Size is omitted from some rows. Given values are once, few, many or a class for expanded clones.

TRBJ2-5 TRBV29-1 TRBD2 . TGCAGCGTTAAGTCCAAAGCGGGAGCAGAGACCCAGTACTTC CSVKSKAGAETQYF
TRBJ2-1 TRBV28 . . TGTGCCAGCAGCCCAATGGGGCAGGGACGGTATGAGCAGTTCTTC CASSPMGQGRYEQFF
TRBJ2-7 TRBV2 TRBD2 . TGTGCCAGCAGTCCCCGGCGACTAGCGGGAGGGATGGAGCAGTACTTC CASSPRRLAGGMEQYF
TRBJ2-1 TRBV11-3 TRBD2 . TGTGCCAGCAGCTACGGCCGGGCGGGAGGGATCTACAATGAGCAGTTCTTC CASSYGRAGGIYNEQFF
TRBJ2-3 TRBV19 TRBD2 . TGTGCCAGTAGTACGGAGCGGGGCTACACAGATACGCAGTATTTT CASSTERGYTDTQYF
TRBJ1-2 TRBV27 . . TGTGCCAGCAGGCCCTCCGGACACGGCTACACCTTC CASRPSGHGYTF
TRBJ2-7 TRBV19 TRBD2 . TGTGCCAGTAGTATAGACGGGACTAGCGGGAGCGTGGGATCCTACGAGCAGTACTTC CASSIDGTSGSVGSYEQYF
TRBJ2-7 TRBV28 . . TGTGCCAGCAGTCCCCGGCCCAGCTACGAGCAGTACTTC CASSPRPSYEQYF
TRBJ2-5 TRBV5-6 TRBD2 . TGTGCCAGCAGCTTGGTTAGCGGGAGTCGGGAGACCCAGTACTTC CASSLVSGSRETQYF
TRBJ2-5 TRBV27 TRBD2 . TGTGCCAGCAGTCCACTCAGCGGGAGAGATGGGGAGACCCAGTACTTC CASSPLSGRDGETQYF
TRBJ2-7 TRBV4-1 . . TGCGCCAGCAGCCGGGAAGTCGGAAGCTCCTACGAGCAGTACTTC CASSREVGSSYEQYF
TRBJ2-1 TRBV7-2 . . TGTGCCAGCAGCTTATGGTCCAGGGGGGCCCAGGGCGAGCAGTTCTTC CASSLWSRGAQGEQFF
TRBJ1-1 TRBV19 . . TGTGCCAGTAGTATATCCACGGTAAACACTGAAGCTTTCTTT CASSISTVNTEAFF
TRBJ1-2 TRBV2 TRBD1 once TGTGCCAGCAGTAGACAGGGTCCCGGCTACACCTTC CASSRQGPGYTF
TRBJ1-5 TRBV19 . . TGTGCCAGTAGTATAGGTGGAGGTCTTTTTCAGCCCCAGCATTTT CASSIGGGLFQPQHF
TRBJ1-5 TRBV30 TRBD1 . TGTGCCTTTTCCCCCGGGACAGGGAATCAGCCCCAGCATTTT CAFSPGTGNQPQHF
TRBJ1-1 TRBV28 . . TGTGCCAGCAGGCGCGTCACCCTTGAAGCTTTCTTT CASRRVTLEAFF
TRBJ2-5 TRBV18 TRBD1 . TGTGCCAGCTCACTTGGGACAGGGGAAGAAGAGACCCAGTACTTC CASSLGTGEEETQYF
TRBJ1-2 TRBV18 . . TGTGCCAGCTCACCAAACGGGGGGGACGGCTACACCTTC CASSPNGGDGYTF
TRBJ2-5 TRBV9 . . TGTGCCAGCGGACCAGGGGGGCAAGAGACCCAGTACTTC CASGPGGQETQYF
TRBJ1-3 TRBV10-2 . . TGCGCCAGCAGTCAGGTTCCCTCTGGAAACACCATATATTTT CASSQVPSGNTIYF
TRBJ1-1 TRBV14 . . TGTGCCAGCAGCCAAGTCTCGACAGAAGCTTTCTTT CASSQVSTEAFF
TRBJ2-1 TRBV18 TRBD2 . TGTGCCAGCTCACCGGTCGGACTAGCGGGAGGAATTGTTTACAATGAGCAGTTCTTC CASSPVGLAGGIVYNEQFF
TRBJ2-1 TRBV23-1 . . TGCGCCAGCCGACCGGCGCGGGAGCAGTTCTTC CASRPAREQFF
TRBJ1-2 TRBV28 . . TGTGCCAGCAGTTCGGACGGAATCCCACCGGGGGGCTACACCTTC CASSSDGIPPGGYTF
TRBJ2-1 TRBV6-6 TRBD1 . TGTGCCAGCACGTTCGACAGGGGGAACAACAATGAGCAGTTCTTC CASTFDRGNNNEQFF
TRBJ2-7 TRBV6-9 TRBD1 . TGTGCCAGCAGTTATTGGGACAGGGTGGACTACGAGCAGTACTTC CASSYWDRVDYEQYF
TRBJ2-5 TRBV9 TRBD2 . TGTGCCAGCAGCCCATGGGCGGGAGGGGAGACCCAGTACTTC CASSPWAGGETQYF
TRBJ2-1 TRBV18 . . TGTGCCAGCTCACCCCTGGCGGGCTCCTACAATGAGCAGTTCTTC CASSPLAGSYNEQFF
TRBJ2-4 TRBV19 TRBD2 . TGTGCCAGTTCATCTAGCGGGAAATCGCTAGCCAAAAACATTCAGTACTTC CASSSSGKSLAKNIQYF
TRBJ2-2 TRBV28 . . TGTGCCAGCACTCTGATCGAGGGGTCCGGGGAGCTGTTTTTT CASTLIEGSGELFF
TRBJ1-1 TRBV5-1 TRBD1 . TGCGCCAGCAGCATGACAGGGAGTAACACTGAAGCTTTCTTT CASSMTGSNTEAFF
TRBJ2-7 TRBV28 TRBD2 . TGTGCCAGCAGCGGACTAGCGGGAGGGCGTGAGCAGTACTTC CASSGLAGGREQYF
TRBJ2-7 TRBV19 . . TGTGCCAGTAGTGCCGGACCTATCGCGATCCCCTACGAGCAGTACTTC CASSAGPIAIPYEQYF
TRBJ2-7 TRBV29-1 . few TGCAGCGTTGGAGACTACGAGCAGTACTTC CSVGDYEQYF
TRBJ2-1 TRBV16 . . TGTGCCAGCAGCCATGGAGCGAGCTCCTACAATGAGCAGTTCTTC CASSHGASSYNEQFF
TRBJ2-5 TRBV29-1 . . TGCAGCGTGACAGGTGCCCGGTATGAGCAGTACTTC CSVTGARYEQYF
TRBJ2-2 TRBV7-3 . . TGTGCCAGCAGCTCGAGCGGACGGGCGAACACCGGGGAGCTGTTTTTT CASSSSGRANTGELFF
TRBJ2-7 TRBV5-1 . . TGCGCCAGCCGAGCCGCTCCGCCCTACGAGCAGTACTTC CASRAAPPYEQYF
TRBJ2-3 TRBV27 . . TGTGCCAGCAGTTTAGAGGGACCTGGAAACACAGATACGCAGTATTTT CASSLEGPGNTDTQYF
TRBJ1-5 TRBV19 TRBD1 . TGTGCCAGTAGTCCCGGACAGGGCGAAATCCAGCCCCAGCATTTT CASSPGQGEIQPQHF
TRBJ1-2 TRBV5-5 TRBD1 once TGTGCCAGCAGCTCGCCGGGACAGGGGTTCTATGGCTACACCTTC CASSSPGQGFYGYTF
TRBJ2-1 TRBV7-9 TRBD2 once TGTGCCAGCAGCTTTTTCAGGACTAGCGGGACATACAATGAGCAGTTCTTC CASSFFRTSGTYNEQFF
TRBJ1-1 TRBV7-9 . . TGTGCCAGCAGCTTTGTTGGCCAAACTGAAGCTTTCTTT CASSFVGQTEAFF